Below, 32 T cell receptor beta chains from the same sample are listed, as sequenced in a study of stem cell transplantation in POMP-related autoinflammatory disease. Measured with immunoSEQ multiplex PCR; TCRdb has only the in-frame clones, and not every one. The table lists tens of thousands of clones, approximately 91% of them singletons. Source: CD4+ T cells from PBMCs, taken after stem cell transplantation. The receptors here all came from a human patient with POMP-related autoinflammation and immune dysregulation (PRAID). Some T cells could come from the graft donor.

J is TRBJ1-2 and V is TRBV28; the D gene is possibly TRBD1 (6 bases). The CDR3 is 14 residues long. Trimming cost V 5 bases and J 2 bases, with 12 bases left between them. Germline V lookup: CDR1 MDHEN, CDR2 SYDVKM. The CDR3 DNA follows: TGTGCCAGCAGTCGGGACATCGAAAACTATGGCTACACCTTC. Translating gives CASSRDIENYGYTF.

This clone has only one observation. The chain joins TRBV19 to TRBJ1-1; D is unclear. Germline V gives CDR1 LNHDA, CDR2 SQIVND (reference sequence). V lost 4 bases to trimming and J lost 1 base, with 16 bases between them. This CDR3 region has 16 residues. The DNA for the CDR3 is TGTGCCAGTAGTACCACAAGGGCAGGATGGAACACTGAAGCTTTCTTT. Its translation: CASSTTRAGWNTEAFF.

The V gene is TRBV6-5, the J gene TRBJ2-7, with 9 bases identical to TRBD2. Per germline, CDR1 MNHEY and CDR2 SVGAGI. Trimming cost V 5 bases and J 1 base; bases outside gene matches: 3. The CDR3 contains 14 residues. As DNA, the CDR3 is TGTGCCAGCAGTCGACTAGCGGCTTCCTACGAGCAGTACTTC. Its translation: CASSRLAASYEQYF.

This clone was found once. The genes are TRBV7-9 and TRBJ2-1; D call uncertain. The germline V and J ends were trimmed by 5 bases and 7 bases, with 9 bases remaining between them. Per the germline V gene, CDR1 is SEHNR and CDR2 is FQNEAQ (reference sequence). CDR3 length: 12 residues. The CDR3 sequence is CASSTSRNEQFF. CDR3 coding DNA: TGTGCCAGCAGCACCTCACGGAATGAGCAGTTCTTC. Filled out from reference TRBV7-9 and TRBJ2-1, the complete variable domain reads DTGVSQNPRHKITKRGQNVTFRCDPISEHNRLYWYRQTLGQGPEFLTYFQNEAQLEKSRLLSDRFSAERPKGSFSTLEIQRTEQGDSAMYLCASSTSRNEQFFGPGTRLTVL.

The chain uses TRBV28 and TRBJ2-3, with 7 bases identical to TRBD2. Germline V gene lookup returns CDR1 MDHEN and CDR2 SYDVKM. This CDR3 spans 21 amino acids. The V segment lost 4 bases and the J segment 4 bases; nucleotides outside the gene matches: 26. CDR3 bases: TGTGCCAGCAGTTCCCTCGGGCACGGTATCTGGGGCGGGAGTGCGGCAGATACGCAGTATTTT. It yields the protein CASSSLGHGIWGGSAADTQYF.

V and J are TRBV27 and TRBJ1-6; weak D call: TRBD1 (6 bases). V lost 3 bases and J lost 3, with 9 bases in between. Looked up from germline, CDR1 is MNHEY and CDR2 is SMNVEV (reference sequence). This CDR3 has 15 residues. The DNA for the CDR3 is TGTGCCAGCAGTTTTGCACAGGGCTATAATTCACCCCTCCACTTT. It yields the protein CASSFAQGYNSPLHF.

The chain has TRBV28 and TRBJ2-5; D remains unclear. The germline gives CDR1 MDHEN, CDR2 SYDVKM. The CDR3 is 14 amino acids. Trimming cost V 5 bases and J 0 bases, with 10 bases left between them. The CDR3 coding sequence is TGTGCCAGCAGTGACGGCACCTACCAAGAGACCCAGTACTTC. Protein: CASSDGTYQETQYF.

J is TRBJ2-5 and V is TRBV5-4, with 9 bases fitting TRBD1. The CDR3 is 15 residues long. J gave up 6 bases and V 4 bases, and 10 bases lay outside the gene matches. Germline loops: CDR1 SGHNT, CDR2 YYREEE (reference sequence). The CDR3 sequence is CASSATGGSLKTQYF. Here the CDR3 DNA reads TGTGCCAGCAGCGCTACAGGGGGCAGTTTGAAGACCCAGTACTTC. Full variable domain (missing parts from reference TRBV5-4 and TRBJ2-5): ETGVTQSPTHLIKTRGQQVTLRCSSQSGHNTVSWYQQALGQGPQFIFQYYREEENGRGNFPPRFSGLQFPNYSSELNVNALELDDSALYLCASSATGGSLKTQYFGPGTRLLVL.

The chain joins TRBV6-1 to TRBJ1-6; weak D call: TRBD1 (5 bases). From germline, CDR1 is MNHNS and CDR2 SASEGT. Between the trimmed V and J ends, which lost 2 bases and 9 bases, there was a span of 11 bases. This CDR3 spans 14 amino acids. The CDR3 region has the DNA TGTGCCAGCAGTGAATTCAGGGTGGGTTCACCCCTCCACTTT. This gives the protein CASSEFRVGSPLHF.

The chain has TRBV25-1 and TRBJ2-7; 8 nucleotides match TRBD1. CDR3 length: 14 residues. Germline V gene sequence: CDR1 MGHDK, CDR2 SYGVNS. The junction had 4 bases not matched to a gene; V was cut back by 1 base and J by 5 bases. CDR3 in amino acids: CASSESGGRDEQYF. The CDR3 bases are TGTGCCAGCAGTGAATCAGGGGGCAGGGACGAGCAGTACTTC.

This clone was detected once. The J gene is TRBJ2-1, the V gene TRBV27, with 11 bases that match TRBD1. Unmatched junction bases numbered 12, after V lost 4 bases and J lost 7 bases. The germline V gene has CDR1 MNHEY and CDR2 SMNVEV (reference sequence). The CDR3 totals 17 residues. The DNA of the CDR3 is TGTGCCAGCAGTTCCACCCAACGGGACAGGGGGAATAATGAGCAGTTCTTC. It yields the protein CASSSTQRDRGNNEQFF.

This clone appeared a single time. The CDR3 nucleotides are TGTGCCAGCAGCTTAGGGGCAGATAATGAAAAACTGTTTTTT. Amino acid sequence: CASSLGADNEKLFF. The chain is built from TRBV7-9 and TRBJ1-4; D gene ambiguous. CDR1 SEHNR and CDR2 FQNEAQ come from the germline V gene (reference sequence). Trimming left V 1 base short and J 4 bases short, with 7 bases between. This CDR3 comprises 14 residues.

This chain's CDR3 is CASSFRLVTTDEQFF. CDR3 nucleotides: TGCGCCAGCAGCTTTCGACTAGTGACTACCGATGAGCAGTTCTTC. This sequence joins TRBV4-1 and TRBJ2-1; the D gene is possibly TRBD2 (6 bases). With 5 bases removed from V and 8 bases from J, the gap between germline ends came to 19 bases. Germline V gives CDR1 MGHRA, CDR2 YSYEKL. The CDR3 is 15 residues long.

CDR3 in DNA: TGTGCCAGCAGTTCCCCCACCCTCAGGGGGGGCATTAGGTCCTATAATTCACCCCTCCACTTT. Its protein product is CASSSPTLRGGIRSYNSPLHF. The rearrangement uses TRBV28 and TRBJ1-6, with 7 bases aligning to TRBD1. This CDR3 spans 21 amino acids. Germline V gene data show CDR1 as MDHEN and CDR2 as SYDVKM. Losses at the gene ends were 4 bases for V and 1 base for J; bases not matched to a gene: 19.

This chain links TRBV2 with TRBJ2-7, with D possibly matching TRBD2 (5 bases). The CDR3 is made up of 12 amino acids. Trimming shortened V by 4 bases and J by 9 bases, and 13 bases separated the two germline ends. The V gene's germline CDR1 is SNHLY and CDR2 FYNNEI. The CDR3 spells CASSAAGNSQYF. As DNA, the CDR3 is TGTGCCAGCAGTGCCGCCGGGAACTCGCAGTACTTC.

The chain links TRBV2 to TRBJ1-6; D unclear. Germline CDR1 is SNHLY and CDR2 is FYNNEI. Trimming stripped 8 bases from V and 10 bases from J, with 18 bases between. The CDR3 loop spans 14 amino acids. CDR3 nucleotide sequence: TGTGCCAGCGTCGAAAATTATCCTTCCTCACCCCTCCACTTT. It specifies CASVENYPSSPLHF.

The chain couples TRBV19 to TRBJ1-2; 7 bases line up with TRBD1. CDR3 length: 14 residues. Germline V gene data show CDR1 as LNHDA and CDR2 as SQIVND (reference sequence). V gave up 6 bases and J gave up 8 bases; unmatched junction bases: 12. CDR3 DNA: TGTGCCAGTAGCTGGGATCGGACAGGCAGGGGCTACACCTTC. Translation gives CASSWDRTGRGYTF.

J is TRBJ1-1 and V is TRBV18; tentatively, D is TRBD1 (5 bases). Trimming took 3 bases from V and 7 from J, leaving 15 bases between them. Germline V gene sequence: CDR1 KGHSH, CDR2 LQKENI. The CDR3 loop spans 14 amino acids. The CDR3 region has the DNA TGTGCCAGCTCACCTCATAACAGGTTTTATGAAGCTTTCTTT. It encodes CASSPHNRFYEAFF.

The CDR3 nucleotides are TGTGCCAGCAGCCTTCCACAGGGTTCAGAGACCCAGTACTTC. Its translation is CASSLPQGSETQYF. The rearrangement links TRBV7-9 to TRBJ2-5; perhaps TRBD1 as D (6 bases). The CDR3 covers 14 residues. Germline V CDR1 and CDR2: SEHNR, FQNEAQ (reference sequence). Trimming removed 5 bases from V and 4 bases from J, with 14 bases in between.

The chain is built from TRBV10-2 and TRBJ2-3; D is ambiguous. The CDR3 totals 11 residues. Germline CDR1 is WSHSY and CDR2 is SAAADI. The ends were cut back, 8 bases at V and 6 bases at J, with 9 bases in the middle. For the CDR3, the DNA is TGCGCCAGCCGGGTAGGGGATACGCAGTATTTT. Translated: CASRVGDTQYF.

The chain is built from TRBV6-1 and TRBJ2-7; 9 positions match TRBD2. The CDR3 is made up of 16 amino acids. V shed 4 bases, J shed 2 bases, and the junction held 9 bases outside the gene matches. The germline CDR1 and CDR2 sequences are MNHNS and SASEGT. The CDR3 loop reads CASSARRVAGAYEQYF. CDR3 in DNA: TGTGCCAGCAGTGCGAGGAGAGTAGCGGGAGCCTACGAGCAGTACTTC.

The chain uses TRBV2 and TRBJ2-7; no reliable D call. V gave up 3 bases and J gave up 4 bases, with 7 bases separating them. This CDR3 contains 12 residues. CDR1 is SNHLY and CDR2 is FYNNEI in the germline V gene. The CDR3 is CASSEVLYEQYV. The CDR3 bases are TGTGCCAGCAGTGAGGTCCTTTACGAGCAGTACGTC.

This clone was recorded only once. V usage is TRBV5-1 and J usage is TRBJ2-3, with a possible D match to TRBD2 (6 bases). Germline CDR1 SGHRS, CDR2 YFSETQ. V was pared by 6 bases and J by 0 bases, with 14 bases between. This CDR3 has 15 residues. CDR3 in amino acids: CASTLGGVSTDTQYF. CDR3 nucleotide sequence: TGCGCCAGCACCCTCGGGGGTGTGAGCACAGATACGCAGTATTTT.

The chain employs TRBV19 and TRBJ1-5, with a tentative D call TRBD1 (6 bases). Germline CDR1 reads LNHDA; CDR2 reads SQIVND (reference sequence). The CDR3 has 14 residues. Trimming left V 3 bases short and J 7 bases short, with 13 bases between. The CDR3 reads CASSIRGQGQPQHF. The CDR3, as DNA: TGTGCCAGTAGTATCCGGGGGCAAGGGCAGCCCCAGCATTTT.

This chain connects TRBV2 to TRBJ1-3; D call uncertain. The V and J ends lost 5 bases and 6 bases respectively, with 20 bases between them. The CDR3 consists of 16 residues. Per the germline V gene, CDR1 is SNHLY and CDR2 is FYNNEI. CDR3 in amino acids: CASSPRPHKPQNTIYF. In DNA form, the CDR3 reads TGTGCCAGCAGTCCCCGGCCCCATAAACCCCAAAACACCATATATTTT.

V gene TRBV5-1 combines with J gene TRBJ2-7; D may be TRBD1 (6 bases). Trimming removed 7 bases from V and 4 bases from J, with 15 bases in between. Germline V gives CDR1 SGHRS, CDR2 YFSETQ. The CDR3 sequence is 13 residues long. CDR3 residues: CASGRTGMYEQYF. Written as DNA, the CDR3 is TGCGCCAGCGGAAGAACAGGGATGTACGAGCAGTACTTC.

This clone was recorded once. The gene calls are TRBV10-3 and TRBJ1-1; D not resolved. CDR3 length: 13 residues. Germline values: CDR1 ENHRY, CDR2 SYGVKD. Trimming stripped 7 bases from V and 0 bases from J, with 9 bases between. The CDR3 nucleotides read TGTGCCATCACCCCGGCTATGAACACTGAAGCTTTCTTT. It translates to CAITPAMNTEAFF.

The J gene is TRBJ2-7, the V gene TRBV6-5, with 9 bases aligning to TRBD1. CDR1 MNHEY and CDR2 SVGAGI come from the germline V gene. With V trimmed by 4 bases and J by 0 bases, 7 bases remained unmatched. CDR3 length equals 16 residues. Here the CDR3 reads CASSFPGTGPSYEQYF. The CDR3 nucleotides read TGTGCCAGCAGTTTCCCCGGGACAGGGCCCTCCTACGAGCAGTACTTC.

This chain joins TRBV3-1 (or the pseudogene TRBV3-2) and TRBJ2-3; 10 nucleotides align to TRBD2. There are 15 residues in the CDR3. Germline V gene sequence: CDR1 LGHDT, CDR2 YNNKEL (reference sequence). V shed 4 bases and J 5 bases; nucleotides not matched to a gene: 6. The CDR3 sequence: CASSPSGGSKDTQYF. CDR3 DNA sequence: TGTGCCAGCAGCCCTAGCGGGGGTTCGAAAGATACGCAGTATTTT.

The rearrangement uses TRBV10-3 and TRBJ2-7; 8 positions match TRBD2. With V trimmed by 3 bases and J by 2 bases, 6 bases remained unmatched. This CDR3 has 15 residues. Germline CDR1 is ENHRY and CDR2 is SYGVKD. This CDR3 reads CAISEGIAGTYEQYF. The CDR3 DNA reads as TGTGCCATCAGTGAAGGCATAGCGGGAACCTACGAGCAGTACTTC.

This chain links TRBV10-2 with TRBJ1-2; D unresolved. The germline V gene has CDR1 WSHSY and CDR2 SAAADI. With 2 bases removed from V and 7 bases from J, the gap between germline ends came to 5 bases. CDR3 length: 11 residues. CDR3 in DNA: TGCGCCAGCAGTGAGGCCCGTGGCTACACCTTC. Translated: CASSEARGYTF.

This chain links TRBV13 with TRBJ2-5; 8 bases fit TRBD2. CDR3 size: 13 residues. Per germline, CDR1 PRHDT and CDR2 FYEKMQ (reference sequence). V trimming: 6 bases; J trimming: 2 bases; junction bases outside the gene matches: 2. The CDR3: CASSGGRQETQYF. In nucleotides, the CDR3 is TGTGCCAGCAGTGGCGGGAGGCAAGAGACCCAGTACTTC. Looking up the rest from reference TRBV13 and TRBJ2-5 gives the full variable domain: AAGVIQSPRHLIKEKRETATLKCYPIPRHDTVYWYQQGPGQDPQFLISFYEKMQSDKGSIPDRFSAQQFSDYHSELNMSSLELGDSALYFCASSGGRQETQYFGPGTRLLVL.